This is a list of T cell receptor beta chains from one sample in a study of shared clonotypes between healthy human individuals. The assay was immunoSEQ multiplex PCR, and TCRdb's table has in-frame clones only and misses some. The table shows over a million clones, with around 74% occurring only once. The sample taken for sequencing was memory CD4+ T cells sorted from blood. All receptors derive from a man younger than 35 in good health. Each CDR3 is given with its conserved first and last residue. D genes are given only for firm matches. The size entry is marked missing in some rows and otherwise reads once, few, many or a size class.

v_call	d_call	clone_size	j_call	cdr3_aa	cdr3_nt
TRBV28	TRBD1	.	TRBJ1-6	CARGQGASPLHF	TGTGCCAGAGGACAGGGGGCCTCACCCCTCCACTTT
TRBV19	.	.	TRBJ1-2	CASSILGGYTF	TGTGCCAGTAGTATTCTAGGTGGCTACACCTTC
TRBV5-1	.	few	TRBJ1-1	CASSLVAENTEAFF	TGCGCCAGCAGCTTGGTGGCAGAGAACACTGAAGCTTTCTTT
TRBV7-8	.	.	TRBJ2-1	CASSSRTVYNEQFF	TGTGCCAGCAGCTCCCGGACCGTCTACAATGAGCAGTTCTTC
TRBV11-1	.	.	TRBJ1-1	CASSLDDRNTEAFF	TGTGCCAGCAGCTTAGACGACAGGAACACTGAAGCTTTCTTT
TRBV27	TRBD1	.	TRBJ1-5	CASSTDRQGFNQPQHF	TGTGCCAGCAGTACGGACCGACAGGGCTTTAATCAGCCCCAGCATTTT
TRBV5-6	.	.	TRBJ2-2	CASSLEGFLRSGELFF	TGTGCCAGCAGCTTGGAGGGCTTTCTGCGTTCCGGGGAGCTGTTTTTT
TRBV7-9	.	.	TRBJ2-3	CASSPLGFTDTQYF	TGTGCCAGCAGCCCTTTAGGGTTCACAGATACGCAGTATTTT
TRBV2	.	.	TRBJ1-2	CASRPDAGYTF	TGTGCCAGCAGGCCGGACGCGGGCTACACCTTC
TRBV5-4	.	many	TRBJ1-1	CASSPGTYFVAEAFF	TGTGCCAGCAGCCCCGGGACATACTTCGTGGCTGAAGCTTTCTTT
TRBV5-4	.	.	TRBJ1-2	CASSLVGVSGGYTF	TGTGCCAGCAGCTTGGTAGGGGTTTCGGGTGGCTACACCTTC
TRBV11-2	TRBD1	.	TRBJ2-3	CASTPRGGEGDTQYF	TGTGCCAGCACCCCACGAGGGGGCGAAGGAGATACGCAGTATTTT
TRBV4-3	.	once	TRBJ2-1	CASSGGIIGEQFF	TGCGCCAGCAGCGGCGGGATTATAGGTGAGCAGTTCTTC
TRBV9	.	.	TRBJ2-2	CASSVRGRDTGELFF	TGTGCCAGCAGCGTCAGGGGGAGGGACACCGGGGAGCTGTTTTTT
TRBV6-1	.	.	TRBJ2-2	CASGTQYTGELFF	TGTGCCAGCGGGACTCAATACACCGGGGAGCTGTTTTTT
TRBV30	TRBD1	.	TRBJ1-1	CAWREGAKTEAFF	TGTGCCTGGCGGGAGGGGGCAAAAACTGAAGCTTTCTTT
TRBV19	.	.	TRBJ2-7	CASSLRDSYEQYF	TGTGCCAGTAGTTTACGGGACTCATACGAGCAGTACTTC
TRBV6-1	.	.	TRBJ1-5	CASSVDNNQPQHF	TGTGCCAGCAGTGTTGATAATAATCAGCCCCAGCATTTT
TRBV2	.	.	TRBJ2-3	CASNSQGLTGDTQYF	TGTGCCAGCAACTCACAGGGTTTAACGGGGGATACGCAGTATTTT
TRBV19	TRBD1	.	TRBJ1-6	CASSLTGSDGNSPLHF	TGTGCCAGTAGTCTGACAGGGTCGGATGGGAATTCACCCCTCCACTTT
TRBV19	.	few	TRBJ1-6	CASSPGRGTMRSPLHF	TGTGCCAGTAGCCCAGGTAGGGGGACGATGAGGTCACCCCTCCACTTT
TRBV11-2	.	.	TRBJ1-1	CASSFGGLAEAFF	TGTGCCAGCAGCTTTGGAGGATTGGCTGAAGCTTTCTTT
TRBV7-9	.	few	TRBJ1-2	CASTQVARGYTF	TGTGCCAGCACCCAGGTGGCTCGGGGCTACACCTTC
TRBV18	.	.	TRBJ2-5	CASSPKGETQYF	TGTGCCAGCTCACCAAAGGGAGAGACCCAGTACTTC
TRBV5-1	TRBD2	.	TRBJ2-7	CASSLGGLAGANSYEQYF	TGCGCCAGCAGCTTGGGGGGGCTAGCGGGAGCGAACTCCTACGAGCAGTACTTC
TRBV5-1	.	.	TRBJ2-6	CASSLQVSGANVLTF	TGCGCCAGCAGCTTACAGGTCTCTGGGGCCAACGTCCTGACTTTC
TRBV19	.	.	TRBJ2-6	CASSGPNSGANVLTF	TGTGCCAGTAGTGGCCCAAACTCTGGGGCCAACGTCCTGACTTTC
TRBV4-1	TRBD2	.	TRBJ2-3	CASSQWGGADTQYF	TGCGCCAGCAGCCAATGGGGGGGGGCAGATACGCAGTATTTT
TRBV6-5	.	.	TRBJ1-1	CASSTEGSAAFF	TGTGCCTCTAGTACGGAGGGAAGCGCAGCTTTCTTT
TRBV9	.	.	TRBJ2-6	CASSVGVPSSGANVLTF	TGTGCCAGCAGCGTAGGAGTCCCTAGCTCTGGGGCCAACGTCCTGACTTTC
TRBV19	TRBD1	.	TRBJ2-6	CASSGDRGLSGANVLTF	TGTGCCAGTAGTGGGGACAGGGGCCTCTCTGGGGCCAACGTCCTGACTTTC
TRBV30	.	.	TRBJ2-7	CAWKPASSYEQYF	TGTGCCTGGAAACCGGCGAGCTCCTACGAGCAGTACTTC
TRBV5-1	TRBD1	.	TRBJ1-4	CASSVRTGDEKLFF	TGCGCCAGCAGTGTAAGGACAGGGGACGAAAAACTGTTTTTT
TRBV19	.	many	TRBJ1-2	CASSDGGPYGYTF	TGTGCCAGTAGTGACGGGGGGCCTTATGGCTACACCTTC
TRBV5-1	.	.	TRBJ1-4	CASSPLSEPTNEKLFF	TGCGCCAGCAGCCCCCTCTCGGAGCCAACTAATGAAAAACTGTTTTTT
TRBV4-1	.	.	TRBJ1-4	CASSQDLGQGSEKLFF	TGCGCCAGCAGCCAAGATCTTGGGCAGGGGAGCGAAAAACTGTTTTTT
TRBV6-1	.	.	TRBJ1-4	CASSQTEEKLFF	TGTGCCAGCAGCCAGACAGAAGAAAAACTGTTTTTT
TRBV28	.	few	TRBJ1-6	CASSLDVPLHF	TGTGCCAGCAGTTTAGATGTCCCCCTCCACTTT